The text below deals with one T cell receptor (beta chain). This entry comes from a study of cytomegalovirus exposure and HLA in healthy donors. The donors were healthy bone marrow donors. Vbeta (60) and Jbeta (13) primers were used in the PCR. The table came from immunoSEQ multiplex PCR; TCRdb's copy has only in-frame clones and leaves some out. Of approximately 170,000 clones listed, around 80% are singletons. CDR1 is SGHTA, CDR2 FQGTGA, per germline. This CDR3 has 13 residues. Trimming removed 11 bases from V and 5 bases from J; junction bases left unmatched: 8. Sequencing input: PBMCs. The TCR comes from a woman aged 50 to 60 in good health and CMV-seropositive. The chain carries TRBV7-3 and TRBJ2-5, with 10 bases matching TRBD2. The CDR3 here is CAYPGTSVETQYF. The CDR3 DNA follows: TGTGCCTACCCCGGGACTAGCGTTGAGACCCAGTACTTC.